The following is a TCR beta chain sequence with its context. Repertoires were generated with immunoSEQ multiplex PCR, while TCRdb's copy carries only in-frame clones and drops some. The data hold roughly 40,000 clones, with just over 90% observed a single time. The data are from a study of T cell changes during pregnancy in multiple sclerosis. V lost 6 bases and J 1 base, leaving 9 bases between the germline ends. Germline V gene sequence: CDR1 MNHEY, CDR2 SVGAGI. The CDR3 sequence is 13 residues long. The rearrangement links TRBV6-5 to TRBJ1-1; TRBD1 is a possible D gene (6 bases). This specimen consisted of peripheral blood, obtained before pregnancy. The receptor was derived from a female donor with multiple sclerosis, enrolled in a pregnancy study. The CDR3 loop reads CASRRGQNTEAFF. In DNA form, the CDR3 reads TGTGCCAGCAGGAGGGGACAGAACACTGAAGCTTTCTTT.